These 25 T cell receptor beta chains came from one sample sequenced in a study of T cells after yellow fever vaccination. TCRdb used MiXCR to reprocess the 5' RACE reads, holding one entry per CDR3 protein. Of a few hundred thousand distinct CDR3 sequences in the sample, 4% to 5.5% are singletons; the top ten hold roughly 19%. Source: PBMCs, taken 15 days after the yellow fever booster vaccination. All receptors derive from a man younger than 35 who received the YFV17D yellow fever vaccine.

The V and J genes are TRBV2 and TRBJ1-5, with 8 bases lining up with TRBD1. Germline loops: CDR1 SNHLY, CDR2 FYNNEI. With V trimmed by 5 bases and J by 6 bases, 6 bases remained unmatched. CDR3 length equals 14 residues. The CDR3 loop reads CASSLQGAGQPQHF. The CDR3 DNA sequence: TGTGCCAGCAGTCTGCAGGGGGCAGGTCAGCCCCAGCATTTT.

This rearrangement joins TRBV6-5 to TRBJ1-3; D not resolved. This CDR3 has 16 residues. Germline CDR1 is MNHEY and CDR2 is SVGAGI. Trimming left V 0 bases short and J 0 bases short, with 9 bases between. CDR3 protein: CASSYSSWSSGNTIYF. DNA of the CDR3: TGTGCCAGCAGTTACTCAAGCTGGAGCTCTGGAAACACCATATATTTT.

This clonotype appeared many times. V is TRBV7-2 and J is TRBJ1-2; D remains unclear. The germline CDR1 and CDR2 sequences are SGHTA and FQGNSA. The ends were cut back, 3 bases at V and 4 bases at J, with 12 bases in the middle. This CDR3 contains 14 residues. The CDR3 coding sequence is TGTGCCAGCAGCTTGGGCTACGAGAGCTATGGCTACACCTTC. It codes for CASSLGYESYGYTF.

The sample holds many counts of this clonotype. This sequence joins TRBV6-2 or TRBV6-3 and TRBJ2-4; 11 bases align to TRBD2. Germline CDR1 MNHEY, CDR2 SVGEGT. CDR3 length equals 16 residues. V shed 5 bases and J 5 bases; nucleotides not matched to a gene: 8. The CDR3 spells CASSATTSGGQNIQYF. Written as DNA, the CDR3 is TGTGCCAGCAGTGCCACCACTAGCGGGGGCCAAAACATTCAGTACTTC.

This clonotype was observed many times. The chain is built from TRBV5-1 and TRBJ2-7, with a tentative D call TRBD1 (5 bases). Germline CDR1 and CDR2: SGHRS and YFSETQ. This CDR3 has 12 residues. The V gene lost 4 bases and the J gene lost 3 bases, with 8 bases spanning the gap. The CDR3 here is CASSADSYEQYF. Written as DNA, the CDR3 is TGCGCCAGCAGCGCCGACAGCTACGAGCAGTACTTC.

The table lists this clonotype with a few counts. The chain joins TRBV7-8 to TRBJ2-3; a possible D gene is TRBD2 (6 bases). Trimming pared 5 bases from V and 5 bases from J, leaving 17 bases between. CDR3 size: 15 residues. The germline CDR1 and CDR2 sequences are SGHVS and FQNEAQ. CDR3: CASSPLFGGEDTQYF. The CDR3 DNA is TGTGCCAGCAGCCCCCTATTTGGAGGGGAAGATACGCAGTATTTT.

The chain recombines TRBV6-6 with TRBJ2-1; 7 bases are shared with TRBD2. In germline, CDR1 is MNHNY, CDR2 SVGAGI (reference sequence). CDR3 length equals 16 residues. The V segment lost 1 base and the J segment 0 bases; nucleotides outside the gene matches: 3. The CDR3 sequence: CASSYYPSGSYNEQFF. CDR3 nucleotides: TGTGCCAGCAGTTACTATCCTAGCGGCTCCTACAATGAGCAGTTCTTC.

This rearrangement joins TRBV7-2 to TRBJ1-1; no definite D call. The CDR3 length is 13 residues. V gave up 0 bases and J gave up 11 bases, with 13 bases separating them. In germline, CDR1 is SGHTA, CDR2 FQGNSA. Here the CDR3 reads CASSLAGEAVAFF. The CDR3, as DNA: TGTGCCAGCAGCTTAGCCGGGGAGGCTGTGGCTTTCTTT.

This clonotype came up a few times. The genes are TRBV5-4 and TRBJ2-5; D may be TRBD1 (6 bases). The CDR3 spans 15 residues. V was clipped by 7 bases and J by 3 bases, with 19 bases between them. Germline V lookup: CDR1 SGHNT, CDR2 YYREEE (reference sequence). The CDR3 DNA reads TGTGCCAGCCGGGCCCCGGGACAACCGAAAGAGACCCAGTACTTC. Protein product: CASRAPGQPKETQYF.

The chain recombines TRBV29-1 with TRBJ2-3; D gene ambiguous. V was shortened by 6 bases and J by 1 base, with 17 bases between the two germline ends. The length of the CDR3 is 15 residues. Looked up from germline, CDR1 is SQVTM and CDR2 is ANQGSEA. The CDR3 nucleotides are TGCAGCGTCAAATACAAGCTGAAAGGCACAGATACGCAGTATTTT. It specifies CSVKYKLKGTDTQYF.

This sequence joins TRBV6-1 and TRBJ1-4; D possibly corresponds to TRBD1 (5 bases). The V end was cut by 4 bases, the J end by 5 bases, with 11 bases between. Germline V gives CDR1 MNHNS, CDR2 SASEGT. The CDR3 is 14 amino acids. The CDR3, as DNA: TGTGCCAGCAGTGGAAGGGGTGAAAATGAAAAACTGTTTTTT. It is translated as CASSGRGENEKLFF.

This clonotype was observed at least ten times. The chain joins TRBV12-3 or TRBV12-4 to TRBJ2-7; 8 bases are a match to TRBD1. J gave up 0 bases and V 3 bases, and 7 bases lay outside the gene matches. The CDR3 runs to 16 residues. CDR3 in amino acids: CASSFGQGRCSYEQYV. The CDR3, as DNA: TGTGCCAGCAGTTTTGGACAGGGCCGTTGCTCCTACGAGCAGTACGTC.

This clonotype has a count of ten or more. The V call is TRBV12-3 or TRBV12-4, the J call TRBJ1-5, with D unclear. The V gene lost 5 bases and the J gene lost 2 bases, with 16 bases spanning the gap. The CDR3 is made up of 16 amino acids. The CDR3 reads CASSLKNYPGNQPQHF. The CDR3 DNA reads as TGTGCCAGCAGTCTCAAGAACTACCCTGGCAATCAGCCCCAGCATTTT.

This clonotype was recorded many times. This chain connects TRBV21-1 to TRBJ2-3; TRBD1 was called by the table and not checked on the DNA. TRBV21-1 corresponds to a pseudogene. The CDR3 totals 18 residues. This chain's CDR3 is CASSKGLWSVQERDTQYF. In nucleotides, the CDR3 is TGTGCCAGCAGCAAAGGGCTTTGGTCGGTACAGGAGAGGGATACGCAGTATTTT.

This clonotype was counted many times. This sequence joins TRBV7-9 and TRBJ1-4; D uncertain. V dropped 7 bases and J dropped 0 bases, with 9 bases sitting between them. Germline CDR1 reads SEHNR; CDR2 reads FQNEAQ (reference sequence). The CDR3 is 14 residues long. DNA of the CDR3: TGTGCCAGCACTCCATACGCAACTAATGAAAAACTGTTTTTT. Translation gives CASTPYATNEKLFF. The variable domain in full, completed from reference TRBV7-9 and TRBJ1-4, reads DTGVSQNPRHKITKRGQNVTFRCDPISEHNRLYWYRQTLGQGPEFLTYFQNEAQLEKSRLLSDRFSAERPKGSFSTLEIQRTEQGDSAMYLCASTPYATNEKLFFGSGTQLSVL.

The rearrangement joins TRBV28 to TRBJ2-3, with D possibly TRBD2 on 7 matching bases. Trimming took 8 bases from V and 6 from J, leaving 18 bases between them. From germline, CDR1 is MDHEN and CDR2 SYDVKM. The CDR3 length is 14 residues. The CDR3 sequence: CASGRGGARDTQYF. The CDR3 region has the DNA TGTGCCAGCGGACGTGGGGGGGCCAGGGATACGCAGTATTTT.

This clonotype was detected ten times or more. The gene calls are TRBV4-1 and TRBJ1-2; D remains ambiguous. V lost 3 bases, J lost 5 bases, and 19 bases lay in between. This CDR3 comprises 16 residues. CDR1 and CDR2 from the germline V gene are MGHRA and YSYEKL. CDR3 coding DNA: TGCGCCAGCAGCCACGACCCTAAGGCCGGGAGTTATGGCTACACCTTC. Residues: CASSHDPKAGSYGYTF.

The chain recombines TRBV2 with TRBJ1-6, with a tentative D call TRBD1 (6 bases). Trimming took 8 bases from V and 8 from J, leaving 19 bases between them. CDR1 is SNHLY and CDR2 is FYNNEI in the germline V gene. The CDR3 consists of 15 residues. This CDR3 is CASHIQADSYSPLHF. The CDR3 DNA follows: TGTGCCAGCCATATTCAAGCGGACAGCTATTCACCCCTCCACTTT.

About this clonotype itself: A read error may account for a junction end that differs from germline. CDR3 nucleotides: TGTGCCAGCAGTCTGGGACTACACAATGGGCAGTTCTTC. This encodes CASSLGLHNGQFF. The chain carries TRBV6-5 and TRBJ2-1; 7 bases are shared with TRBD2. The CDR3 extends over 13 amino acids. Germline CDR1 reads MNHEY; CDR2 reads SVGAGI.

In this sample, this clonotype turned up many times. V is TRBV29-1 and J is TRBJ2-3; the match to TRBD2 covers 11 bases. The length of the CDR3 is 15 residues. Germline V CDR1 and CDR2: SQVTM, ANQGSEA. Trimming at V came to 7 bases and at J to 1 base, leaving 7 bases not matched to a gene. The CDR3 is CSASSTSGGTDTQYF. For the CDR3, the DNA is TGCAGCGCCTCCTCGACTAGCGGGGGCACAGATACGCAGTATTTT.

This clonotype has at least ten counts. The chain combines TRBV6-6 with TRBJ1-1; 8 nucleotides line up with TRBD1. The V and J ends lost 4 bases and 5 bases, in that order; junction bases with no gene match: 6. The CDR3 loop spans 14 amino acids. CDR1 is MNHNY, CDR2 SVGAGI, per germline (reference sequence). The CDR3 loop is CASSSSGGRTEAFF. The CDR3 DNA reads as TGTGCCAGCAGTTCCTCAGGGGGCCGAACTGAAGCTTTCTTT.

This clonotype was seen ten or more times. The rearrangement uses TRBV10-3 and TRBJ2-7; 8 bases line up with TRBD1. This CDR3 has 14 residues. The V gene end was trimmed by 5 bases and the J gene end by 2 bases; junction bases not matched to a gene: 5. The germline V gene has CDR1 ENHRY and CDR2 SYGVKD. Written as DNA, the CDR3 is TGTGCCATCAGTCCTGGGACAGGCACCTACGAGCAGTACTTC. This translates into CAISPGTGTYEQYF.

The table lists this clonotype with a few counts. This chain joins TRBV2 and TRBJ2-2, with D unclear. CDR3 length equals 11 residues. V was clipped by 4 bases and J by 8 bases, with 5 bases between them. CDR1 and CDR2 from the germline V gene are SNHLY and FYNNEI. The CDR3: CASSVVGELFF. CDR3 in DNA: TGTGCCAGCAGTGTTGTGGGGGAGCTGTTTTTT. The full variable domain, its missing parts supplied by reference TRBV2 and TRBJ2-2, is EPEVTQTPSHQVTQMGQEVILRCVPISNHLYFYWYRQILGQKVEFLVSFYNNEISEKSEIFDDQFSVERPDGSNFTLKIRSTKLEDSAMYFCASSVVGELFFGEGSRLTVL.

There are many counts of this clonotype. The chain uses TRBV29-1 and TRBJ2-7, with D possibly TRBD2 on 6 matching bases. Looked up from germline, CDR1 is SQVTM and CDR2 is ANQGSEA. V was clipped by 5 bases and J by 6 bases, with 14 bases between them. The CDR3 has 12 residues. CDR3 sequence reads: CSVRGGGGEQYV. The CDR3, as DNA: TGCAGCGTTCGAGGTGGGGGAGGCGAGCAGTACGTC.

This clonotype was counted ten times or more. The rearrangement links TRBV20-1 to TRBJ1-4; TRBD1 matches 7 bases. The CDR3 covers 13 residues. Germline CDR1 reads DFQATT; CDR2 reads SNEGSKA (reference sequence). Trimming cost V 5 bases and J 8 bases; bases outside gene matches: 8. This chain's CDR3 is CSAFDRVEEKLFF. For the CDR3, the DNA is TGCAGTGCTTTCGACAGGGTTGAGGAAAAACTGTTTTTT.